These 12 T cell receptor beta chains share one sample of origin, sequenced in a study of spatial heterogeneity in lung cancer. TCRdb re-called the 5' RACE reads through MiXCR, storing one row per CDR3 protein. The table shows roughly 20,000 distinct CDR3 sequences, with about 4.9% occurring only once. Their antigens are not known. Time point reported: sample taken at primary tumor resection. Study results and limitations: It was found that expanded intratumoral alpha and beta TCR counts tracked tumor mutation counts.

Sequences were derived from lung tumor tissue, sampled at surgery. The origin of the receptors is a male donor with early-stage non-small cell lung cancer.

This clonotype was detected only a few times. This rearrangement joins TRBV10-3 to TRBJ1-4, with D possibly TRBD1 on 6 matching bases. V was pared by 2 bases and J by 0 bases, with 16 bases between. Germline-derived CDR1 and CDR2 are ENHRY and SYGVKD. The CDR3 loop spans 18 amino acids. In DNA, the CDR3 is TGTGCCATCAGTGAGGGGGGCTTCAAGTCGACAACTAATGAAAAACTGTTTTTT. Translating gives CAISEGGFKSTTNEKLFF.

This clonotype was counted at least ten times. The chain is built from TRBV29-1 and TRBJ2-7; D uncertain. This CDR3 comprises 13 residues. Trimming took off 3 bases at V and 5 bases at J, with 14 bases between the two ends. Germline CDR1 is SQVTM and CDR2 is ANQGSEA. Written as DNA, the CDR3 is TGCAGCGTTGAGTATCCAGCGCGTAACGAGCAGTACTTC. Protein sequence: CSVEYPARNEQYF.

This clonotype was seen at least ten times. This chain's CDR3 is CASSPLALAGRPGELFF. In DNA form, the CDR3 reads TGTGCCAGCAGCCCACTCGCCCTAGCGGGAAGGCCCGGGGAGCTGTTTTTT. This rearrangement joins TRBV6-6 to TRBJ2-2, with 9 bases identical to TRBD2. The trim removed 6 bases at V and 6 bases at J, leaving 14 bases unmatched. CDR1 is MNHNY and CDR2 is SVGAGI in the germline V gene (reference sequence). This CDR3 comprises 17 residues.

The V and J genes are TRBV12-3 or TRBV12-4 and TRBJ2-7; the D is unclear. Trimming stripped 7 bases from V and 2 bases from J, with 9 bases between. The CDR3 length is 12 residues. The CDR3 DNA sequence: TGTGCCAGCACCCTTAGCCCCTACGAGCAGTACTTC. It yields the protein CASTLSPYEQYF.

This clonotype was observed at least ten times. V and J are TRBV7-9 and TRBJ2-7; 9 bases are a match to TRBD1. Per germline, CDR1 SEHNR and CDR2 FQNEAQ (reference sequence). The junction had 7 bases not matched to a gene; V was cut back by 10 bases and J by 3 bases. The CDR3 extends over 13 amino acids. The CDR3 DNA reads as TGTGCCATCGACAGGGGGGAAAGCTACGAGCAGTACTTC. Protein product: CAIDRGESYEQYF.

This clonotype was observed many times. V and J are TRBV7-8 and TRBJ1-5, with a possible D match to TRBD1 (5 bases). CDR3 length: 16 amino acids. V was clipped by 1 base and J by 6 bases, with 16 bases between them. Germline values: CDR1 SGHVS, CDR2 FQNEAQ. CDR3 coding DNA: TGTGCCAGCAGCTTAGGGGGCAGGACGGGAGTTCAGCCCCAGCATTTT. It specifies CASSLGGRTGVQPQHF. Combining the CDR3 with reference TRBV7-8 and TRBJ1-5 gives the whole variable domain GAGVSQSPRYKVAKRGQDVALRCDPISGHVSLFWYQQALGQGPEFLTYFQNEAQLDKSGLPSDRFFAERPEGSVSTLKIQRTQQEDSAVYLCASSLGGRTGVQPQHFGDGTRLSIL.

This clonotype was seen repeatedly, ten times or more. The J gene is TRBJ2-7, the V gene TRBV9; 9 nucleotides align to TRBD1. The V gene's germline CDR1 is SGDLS and CDR2 YYNGEE. V trimming: 2 bases; J trimming: 2 bases; junction bases outside the gene matches: 5. The CDR3 spans 15 residues. The CDR3: CASSVGDRVPYEQYF. Here the CDR3 DNA reads TGTGCCAGCAGCGTTGGGGACAGGGTCCCCTACGAGCAGTACTTC.

This clonotype was counted at least ten times. This rearrangement joins TRBV20-1 to TRBJ1-4, with D perhaps matching TRBD1 (5 bases). The CDR3 runs to 13 residues. With 6 bases removed from V and 5 bases from J, the gap between germline ends came to 13 bases. Germline V gives CDR1 DFQATT, CDR2 SNEGSKA (reference sequence). The CDR3 nucleotides are TGCAGTGCCCCTGGGGGGAACAATGAAAAACTGTTTTTT. Translating it yields CSAPGGNNEKLFF.

Many counts were recorded for this clonotype. The rearrangement links TRBV6-5 to TRBJ1-1, with D uncertain. The CDR3 is made up of 18 amino acids. Trimming cost V 6 bases and J 0 bases, with 23 bases left between them. Germline assignment: CDR1 MNHEY and CDR2 SVGAGI. CDR3 sequence: CASSPEILSIGMNTEAFF. In DNA form, the CDR3 reads TGTGCCAGCAGCCCCGAGATTCTCTCGATCGGTATGAACACTGAAGCTTTCTTT.

This clonotype was detected ten times or more. CDR3 sequence (DNA): TGTGCCAGCAATGGACTAGCGGGGGTTAGATCAGATACGCAGTATTTT. It translates to CASNGLAGVRSDTQYF. The rearrangement links TRBV6-1 to TRBJ2-3; 13 positions match TRBD2. Germline V gene lookup returns CDR1 MNHNS and CDR2 SASEGT. CDR3 size: 16 residues. V was pared by 7 bases and J by 4 bases, with 8 bases of the junction left unmatched.

This clonotype was recorded a few times. The chain recombines TRBV18 with TRBJ1-5, with TRBD1 as a possible D gene (6 bases). The CDR3 is 16 residues long. V was trimmed by 2 bases and J by 0 bases, leaving 11 bases between them. The V gene's germline CDR1 is KGHSH and CDR2 LQKENI. The CDR3: CASSPRNRDSNQPQHF. The CDR3 DNA is TGTGCCAGCTCACCAAGGAACAGGGATAGCAATCAGCCCCAGCATTTT.

This clonotype was seen at least ten times. The chain employs TRBV28 and TRBJ2-7; D uncertain. Germline values: CDR1 MDHEN, CDR2 SYDVKM. There are 13 residues in the CDR3. The germline V and J ends were trimmed by 2 bases and 4 bases, with 9 bases remaining between them. Here the CDR3 DNA reads TGTGCCAGCAGTTTAGAACGCAGATACGAGCAGTACTTC. This sequence encodes CASSLERRYEQYF. Drawing the rest from reference TRBV28 and TRBJ2-7, the complete variable domain is DVKVTQSSRYLVKRTGEKVFLECVQDMDHENMFWYRQDPGLGLRLIYFSYDVKMKEKGDIPEGYSVSREKKERFSLILESASTNQTSMYLCASSLERRYEQYFGPGTRLTVT.